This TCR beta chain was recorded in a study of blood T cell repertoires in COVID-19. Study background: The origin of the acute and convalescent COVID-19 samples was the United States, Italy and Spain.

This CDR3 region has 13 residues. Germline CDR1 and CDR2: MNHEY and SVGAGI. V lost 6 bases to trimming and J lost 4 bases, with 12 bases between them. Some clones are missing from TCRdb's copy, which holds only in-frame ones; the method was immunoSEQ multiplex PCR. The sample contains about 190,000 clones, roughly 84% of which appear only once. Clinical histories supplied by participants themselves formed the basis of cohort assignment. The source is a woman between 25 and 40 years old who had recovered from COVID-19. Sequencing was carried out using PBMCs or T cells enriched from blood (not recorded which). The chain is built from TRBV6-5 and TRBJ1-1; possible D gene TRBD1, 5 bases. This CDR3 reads CASSDWGGTEAFF. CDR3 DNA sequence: TGTGCCAGCAGCGACTGGGGGGGCACTGAAGCTTTCTTT.